This TCR beta chain was sequenced for a study of T-cell reconstitution after alpha-beta-depleted transplantation in children. As concerns this clonotype: The antigen remains undetermined.

The CDR3 covers 11 residues. The germline V and J ends were trimmed by 6 bases and 7 bases, with 8 bases remaining between them. Study observations and caveats: T cells produced anew were the main source of T-cell counts and diversity one year after transplant. At day 60, the high TCRbeta diversity found in some patients originated from recipient T cells and thymic progenitors that had survived.

A library of TCRbeta sequences, prepared with unique molecular identifiers, was generated. MiXCR, run by TCRdb on the PCR reads, gives a single entry per CDR3 protein. The data contain 500,000 to 750,000 distinct CDR3 sequences, roughly 27% of them seen just once; the ten biggest clones take up approximately 39%. Sequenced here: PBMCs, sampled before TCRalphabeta/CD19-depleted stem cell transplant. This TCR derives from a boy less than two years old with Wiskott-Aldrich syndrome, due to receive a stem cell transplant. The V call is TRBV12-3 or TRBV12-4, the J call TRBJ2-3; D unresolved. The CDR3 reads CASSLPHTQYF. The CDR3 nucleotides are TGTGCCAGCAGCCTGCCCCATACGCAGTATTTT.